This T cell receptor beta chain originates from a study of identical twins (dated by TCRdb to about 2016). Concerning the study at large: To test whether fetal clonotypes persist, the study used deep sequencing on TCR alpha and beta repertoires from monozygotic twins, unrelated adults of various ages, and cord blood. To rule out contamination, replicate twin experiments were performed at different times with different library preparation protocols.

Only healthy Caucasian donors were included. The twin cohort consisted of three pairs of female monozygotic twins, all aged about 18 to 30 years. CD4+ and CD8+ T cell populations were isolated with positive isolation kits from Invitrogen. In the case of this clonotype: The antigen this receptor binds is unknown. No clone much larger than this one lies a single base away; base qualities are absent.

Libraries were made using 5' RACE. Instrument on record: Illumina HiSeq 2000. Template switching introduced a universal primer binding site; the final cDNA contained a unique molecular identifier, enabling accurate counting of TCR cDNA molecules. Specific primers in the conserved constant-segment region were used to synthesize first-strand cDNA for TCR alpha and beta chains. Each cDNA library was double barcoded, with a SMART-Mk sample barcode plus Illumina barcodes, to control for contamination. TruSeq adapter sequences along with Illumina sample barcodes were introduced in two successive PCR steps. Sequencing of the TCR alpha and beta cDNA libraries was done on the Illumina HiSeq platform using custom primers. The paper's data handling went like this. MiGEC was used to process raw reads and extract unique molecular identifiers, and MiXCR was used to find CDR3 positions. Recombination models were inferred per individual with the repgenHMM and IGoR tools using an EM algorithm. The analysis of shared clonotypes was done with the tcR package in R, with sharing normalized by the product of cloneset sizes. To study raw recombination without the effects of thymic and clonal selection, out-of-frame nonproductive sequences were analyzed. Using fastp at Q25 and MiXCR, TCRdb reprocessed the public reads and kept productive beta chains. Rows are unified per CDR3 protein, each entry keeping the most common DNA and genes. The authors' filters were not applied to this entry. In all, the sample holds 430,000 or so distinct CDR3 sequences, and 24% of those were seen once. Together, the top ten hold roughly 3% of the sample.

What the study reported, not specific to this receptor: Out-of-frame TCR alpha sharing in monozygotic twins was systematically underestimated by recombination models, whereas sharing between unrelated individuals was in agreement with the recombination models. Excess twin sharing in beta out-of-frame sequences was weaker because fewer shared sequences lowered the signal-to-noise ratio. Zero-insertion analyses could be partly confounded by invariant T cells such as MAIT and iNKT, though diverse VJ usage argued against such confounding for most clonotypes. Conclusions relied on cross-sectional statistical analysis, since the same donors could not be followed over many years. Abundant cord blood beta clonotypes carried fewer insertions; young adult naive repertoires showed a weaker similar trend, while memory repertoires showed none. Out-of-frame TCR alpha sequences shared between twins showed an excess of low generation-probability sequences compared with coincidental sharing between unrelated individuals.

These data were likewise used in another study, on T cells expressing NK-cell markers. Taken from the second paper: Under 10 donors provided sorted CD3+CD56+NKG2C+, CD3+CD56+NKG2C- and CD3+CD56-NKG2C+ T-cell subsets, whose TCR beta-chain repertoires were profiled. Most of the eight sequenced donors were HCMV-seropositive and one was HCMV-seronegative. To restrict sorting to alphabetaTCR-expressing T cells, an anti-gammadeltaTCR antibody was added in several experiments. In a handful of donors, the dominant CD3+CD56+NKG2C+ clonotypes were among the top 10 CD8+ clonotypes and accounted for about 1.0-7.0% of CD8+ T cells. Those dominant clonotypes were again the most abundant among CD3+CD56-NKG2C+ cells in several donors, at roughly 25-65%. It remained unclear whether the expanded NKG2C-expressing T cell clones were specific for HCMV antigens. Randomly selected healthy volunteers, three men and five women, were used as the eight sequenced donors. A commercial ELISA kit detecting HCMV-specific IgG in serum was used to determine HCMV serostatus. Reads were demultiplexed and grouped by UMI with MIGEC, and clonotypes were assembled and quantified with MiTCR. To exclude erroneous sequences, only TCR cDNA sequences supported by at least two reads were retained. The tcR package was used for downstream repertoire analysis, and clonotypes were matched between fractions using CDR3 nucleotide sequence together with V segment. VDJmatch was used to annotate antigen specificity against VDJdb, with one amino acid substitution allowed in CDR3.

The TCR sequence derives from a woman aged 18-29 years in good health. The specimen sequenced was CD4+ T cells sorted from blood.

The sequenced DNA: TGTGCCAGCGGACGACAGGGGATTGGTGAAGCTTTCTTT. Its product reads: CASGRQGIGEAFF. In this chain, TRBV27 is recombined with TRBJ1-1; TRBD1 matches 8 bases in the middle. The germline V gene encodes CDR1 MNHEY and CDR2 SMNVEV (reference sequence). The CDR3 holds 13 amino acids from the cysteine to the phenylalanine. Solely the CDR3 DNA is kept, with 39 bases framed from the first base. V has 8 bases trimmed and J has 7 bases trimmed; junction bases matching no gene number 9.